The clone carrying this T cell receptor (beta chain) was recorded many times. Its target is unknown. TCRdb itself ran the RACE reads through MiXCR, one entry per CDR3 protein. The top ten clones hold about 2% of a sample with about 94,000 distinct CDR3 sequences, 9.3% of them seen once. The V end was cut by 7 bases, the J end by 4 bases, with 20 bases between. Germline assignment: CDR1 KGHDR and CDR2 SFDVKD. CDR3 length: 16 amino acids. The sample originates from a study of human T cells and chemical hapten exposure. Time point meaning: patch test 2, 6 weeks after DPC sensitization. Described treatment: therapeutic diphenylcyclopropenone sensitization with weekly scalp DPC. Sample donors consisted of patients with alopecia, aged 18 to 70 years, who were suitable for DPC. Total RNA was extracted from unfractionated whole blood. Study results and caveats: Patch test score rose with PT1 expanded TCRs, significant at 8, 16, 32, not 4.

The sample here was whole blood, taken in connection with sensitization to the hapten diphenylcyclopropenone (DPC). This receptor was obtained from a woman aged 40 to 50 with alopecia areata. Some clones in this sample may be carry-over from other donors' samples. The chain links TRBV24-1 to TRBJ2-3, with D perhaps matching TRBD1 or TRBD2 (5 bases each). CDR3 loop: CATSDRSSGRSDTQYF. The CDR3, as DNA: TGTGCCACCAGCGATAGGTCCTCGGGGCGGTCAGATACGCAGTATTTT.